A single TCR beta chain is shown here with its context. This specimen comes from a study of blood T cell repertoires in COVID-19. Assay used: immunoSEQ multiplex PCR; TCRdb lists only in-frame clones, some missing. Among around 250,000 clones listed, approximately 88% were seen once. The sequenced material came from PBMCs or T cells enriched from blood (not recorded which). This clonotype originated in a woman in her thirties or forties with acute COVID-19.

The CDR3 loop reads CASSKLVRYEQYV. The CDR3 DNA is TGTGCCAGCAGCAAACTAGTCCGATACGAGCAGTACGTC. This chain links TRBV6-7 with TRBJ2-7, with a possible D match to TRBD2 (5 bases). TRBV6-7 counts as an open reading frame of uncertain function. V gave up 6 bases and J gave up 4 bases, with 13 bases separating them. The CDR3 runs to 13 residues.